Listed below are T cell receptor beta chains from one sample, sequenced in a study of Graves' ophthalmopathy and Graves' hyperthyroidism. One entry per CDR3 protein results from TCRdb running MiXCR on the multiplex PCR reads. The repertoire consists of roughly 600,000 distinct CDR3 sequences, with 35% to 40% occurring once and the leading ten covering about 4.2%. What was sequenced was peripheral blood or thyroid tissue (not recorded which). Source of these receptors: an adult man with Graves' hyperthyroidism. The CDR3 runs from the conserved cysteine through the conserved F or W. A D gene is named only where the DNA matches it firmly. The size field is filled for only some rows; it gives once, few, many or a size class.

CDR3aa,CDR3nt,j_gene,abundance,v_gene,d_gene
CASSGYEQDRGYTF,TGTGCCAGCAGTGGTTACGAGCAGGATCGGGGCTACACCTTC,TRBJ1-2,.,TRBV2,.
CASSSYGTSGLQETQYF,TGTGCCAGCAGCTCATACGGGACTAGCGGGCTACAAGAGACCCAGTACTTC,TRBJ2-5,.,TRBV7-2,TRBD2
CASKGWGRNEKLFF,TGTGCCAGCAAGGGTTGGGGGCGAAATGAAAAACTGTTTTTT,TRBJ1-4,.,TRBV27,.
CASSTGQERAEAFF,TGCGCCAGCAGCACCGGACAGGAGAGAGCTGAAGCTTTCTTT,TRBJ1-1,many,TRBV5-1,TRBD1
CASSLGDRSTNEKLFF,TGCGCCAGCAGCTTGGGTGACAGATCAACTAATGAAAAACTGTTTTTT,TRBJ1-4,many,TRBV5-1,.
CASSIEDQPQHF,TGTGCCAGTAGTATAGAAGATCAGCCCCAGCATTTT,TRBJ1-5,.,TRBV19,.
CSTKAGTGNDEQYF,TGCAGCACCAAAGCGGGGACAGGGAACGACGAGCAGTACTTC,TRBJ2-7,many,TRBV29-1,TRBD1
CASSWETKPYGYTF,TGTGCCAGCAGCTGGGAGACGAAGCCCTATGGCTACACCTTC,TRBJ1-2,many,TRBV5-6,.
CSLVGNTEAFF,TGCAGTTTAGTTGGGAACACTGAAGCTTTCTTT,TRBJ1-1,.,TRBV29-1,.
CASSSGTSGSWSEQYF,TGTGCCAGCAGCTCCGGGACTAGCGGGAGTTGGTCTGAGCAGTACTTC,TRBJ2-7,.,TRBV7-2,TRBD2
CASSNRGKETQYF,TGTGCCAGCAGTAACAGGGGGAAAGAGACCCAGTACTTC,TRBJ2-5,many,TRBV25-1,TRBD1
CASRKDTNTGELFF,TGTGCCAGCAGGAAGGACACGAACACCGGGGAGCTGTTTTTT,TRBJ2-2,many,TRBV12-3/TRBV12-4,.
CASSSPTGAYEQYF,TGTGCCAGCAGCTCACCGACAGGGGCCTACGAGCAGTACTTC,TRBJ2-7,few,TRBV7-9,TRBD1
CASSRQLAGTGELFF,TGTGCCAGTAGCCGACAACTAGCGGGCACCGGGGAGCTGTTTTTT,TRBJ2-2,few,TRBV19,TRBD2
CASSGAVVSYEQYF,TGTGCCAGCAGCGGGGCAGTTGTCTCCTACGAGCAGTACTTC,TRBJ2-7,many,TRBV7-9,.
CASSPGTGSGYTF,TGTGCCAGCAGTCCCGGGACAGGGAGCGGCTACACCTTC,TRBJ1-2,many,TRBV12-3/TRBV12-4,TRBD1
CASGESRGRAIETQYF,TGTGCCAGCGGTGAGTCTCGCGGGAGGGCCATCGAGACCCAGTACTTC,TRBJ2-5,.,TRBV25-1,TRBD2
CAIKRQEAGELFF,TGTGCCATCAAACGTCAGGAAGCCGGGGAGCTGTTTTTT,TRBJ2-2,many,TRBV10-3,.
CASSIGTGEQFF,TGTGCCAGTAGTATAGGGACAGGGGAGCAGTTCTTC,TRBJ2-1,.,TRBV19,TRBD1
CASSLRGGATQYF,TGTGCCAGCAGCTTGAGGGGAGGGGCCACCCAGTACTTC,TRBJ2-7,.,TRBV5-6,TRBD2
CASSGHRGAFFLPQHF,TGTGCCAGCAGCGGACACAGGGGAGCGTTTTTCCTGCCCCAGCATTTT,TRBJ1-5,few,TRBV5-6,TRBD1
CSARVGGMGTEAFF,TGCAGTGCTAGAGTCGGGGGCATGGGCACTGAAGCTTTCTTT,TRBJ1-1,many,TRBV20-1,.
CATSDPVDGELFF,TGTGCCACCAGTGATCCTGTTGACGGGGAGCTGTTTTTT,TRBJ2-2,many,TRBV24-1,.
CATSSSAGGGSYEQYF,TGTGCCACCAGCAGTTCGGCGGGAGGTGGTTCCTACGAGCAGTACTTC,TRBJ2-7,.,TRBV15,TRBD2
CASSLGAGMREQYF,TGCGCCAGCAGCTTGGGGGCAGGAATGCGGGAGCAGTACTTC,TRBJ2-7,many,TRBV5-1,.
CASSEYLKTQYF,TGTGCCAGCAGCGAATATCTGAAGACCCAGTACTTC,TRBJ2-5,many,TRBV7-2,.
CASSLGRGLAGGLEEETQYF,TGCGCCAGCAGCTTGGGGAGAGGACTAGCGGGGGGGCTAGAAGAAGAGACCCAGTACTTC,TRBJ2-5,.,TRBV5-1,TRBD2
CASSQGQGTAFF,TGTGCCAGCAGCCAAGGACAGGGGACCGCTTTCTTT,TRBJ1-1,many,TRBV3-1,TRBD1
CASSDGGLFGYTF,TGTGCCAGCAGTGACGGGGGGCTCTTTGGCTACACCTTC,TRBJ1-2,many,TRBV6-4,.
CASSGQGRSDEHF,TGTGCCAGCAGCGGACAGGGGCGGTCGGATGAGCATTTT,TRBJ1-5,.,TRBV7-9,TRBD1
CASNNGGGNQPQHF,TGTGCCAGCAATAACGGAGGGGGCAATCAGCCCCAGCATTTT,TRBJ1-5,many,TRBV6-1,.
CASSLDSLETQYF,TGTGCCAGCAGCTTAGACTCTTTGGAGACCCAGTACTTC,TRBJ2-5,many,TRBV7-9,.
CASSSEVWGQVHYGYTF,TGTGCCAGCAGTTCCGAGGTGTGGGGACAGGTGCACTATGGCTACACCTTC,TRBJ1-2,many,TRBV12-3/TRBV12-4,TRBD1
CASQGQGGPNEQFF,TGTGCCAGCCAAGGACAGGGTGGGCCCAATGAGCAGTTCTTC,TRBJ2-1,.,TRBV7-9,TRBD1
CASRTGTMQETQYF,TGTGCCAGCAGGACAGGGACGATGCAAGAGACCCAGTACTTC,TRBJ2-5,.,TRBV25-1,TRBD1
CAWSVRAGGPLTHEQYF,TGTGCCTGGAGTGTAAGAGCGGGGGGGCCACTTACCCACGAGCAGTACTTC,TRBJ2-7,.,TRBV30,TRBD2
CASSKNPGTANSGANVLTF,TGTGCCAGCAGCAAAAACCCCGGGACGGCCAACTCTGGGGCCAACGTCCTGACTTTC,TRBJ2-6,many,TRBV7-9,.
CASSRNRISRGGNYGYTF,TGTGCCAGCAGCCGAAACAGAATCAGCAGGGGGGGAAACTATGGCTACACCTTC,TRBJ1-2,many,TRBV7-8,TRBD1
CASNTVQGISNQPQHF,TGTGCCAGTAACACCGTCCAGGGGATTAGCAATCAGCCCCAGCATTTT,TRBJ1-5,few,TRBV19,.
CASRGDRGNTEAFF,TGTGCCAGCAGAGGTGACAGGGGGAACACTGAAGCTTTCTTT,TRBJ1-1,many,TRBV6-5,TRBD1
CSARTGGAGTGELFF,TGCAGTGCGAGAACAGGGGGAGCGGGCACCGGGGAGCTGTTTTTT,TRBJ2-2,.,TRBV20-1,TRBD1
CSETLGTGNYGYTF,TGCAGCGAGACCCTTGGGACAGGGAACTATGGCTACACCTTC,TRBJ1-2,.,TRBV29-1,TRBD1
CASSPGLANEQYF,TGTGCCAGCAGCCCGGGACTAGCCAACGAGCAGTACTTC,TRBJ2-7,many,TRBV7-6,TRBD2
CASSQGAGNYEQYF,TGTGCCAGCAGCCAAGGTGCGGGGAACTACGAGCAGTACTTC,TRBJ2-7,few,TRBV7-9,.
CSARVGRARNEKLFF,TGCAGTGCTAGAGTGGGAAGGGCGAGGAATGAAAAACTGTTTTTT,TRBJ1-4,once,TRBV20-1,.
CASSLDVPGGTEAFF,TGCGCCAGCAGCTTGGATGTCCCAGGAGGCACTGAAGCTTTCTTT,TRBJ1-1,many,TRBV5-1,.